This TCR beta chain was recorded in a study of neurological immune-mediated disorders. Findings and caveats of the study: Expanded clones shared no CDR3 amino acid sequences across subjects, suggesting private repertoires in all groups.

From 2 million PBMCs stored at -80 C, the unsorted libraries were generated. The CDR3 loop spans 15 amino acids. Unmatched junction bases numbered 7, after V lost 3 bases and J lost 4 bases. This clonotype was seen ten or more times. Its antigen is unidentified. TCRdb reprocessed the 5' RACE reads with MiXCR, giving one entry per CDR3 protein. The sample has about 66,000 distinct CDR3 sequences; 3.5% to 5.5% are singletons. The TCR was taken from a man younger than 40 with multiple sclerosis. Sequencing was performed on PBMCs. V and J are TRBV12-3 or TRBV12-4 and TRBJ2-3; 7 bases match TRBD2. The CDR3, as DNA: TGTGCCAGCAGTTTCAACTTGGGAGGGCCAGATACGCAGTATTTT. Protein product: CASSFNLGGPDTQYF.